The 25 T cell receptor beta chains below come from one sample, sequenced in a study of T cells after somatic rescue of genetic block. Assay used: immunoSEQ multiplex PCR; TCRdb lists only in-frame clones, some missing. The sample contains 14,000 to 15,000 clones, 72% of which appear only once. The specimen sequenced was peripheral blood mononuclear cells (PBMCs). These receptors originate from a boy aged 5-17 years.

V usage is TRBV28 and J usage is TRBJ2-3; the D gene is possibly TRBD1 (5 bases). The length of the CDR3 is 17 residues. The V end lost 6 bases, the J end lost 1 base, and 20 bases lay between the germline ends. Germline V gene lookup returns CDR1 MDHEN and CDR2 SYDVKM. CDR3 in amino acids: CASRTPPGKSGTDTQYF. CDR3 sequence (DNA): TGTGCCAGCAGGACCCCTCCAGGGAAGTCGGGCACAGATACGCAGTATTTT.

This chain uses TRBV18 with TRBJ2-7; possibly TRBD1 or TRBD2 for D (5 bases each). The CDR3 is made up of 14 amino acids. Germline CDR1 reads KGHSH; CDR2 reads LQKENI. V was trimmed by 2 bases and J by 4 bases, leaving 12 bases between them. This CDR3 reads CASSPFGALYEQYF. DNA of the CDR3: TGTGCCAGCTCACCATTCGGGGCCCTATACGAGCAGTACTTC. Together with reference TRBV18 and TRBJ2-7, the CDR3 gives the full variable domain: NAGVMQNPRHLVRRRGQEARLRCSPMKGHSHVYWYRQLPEEGLKFMVYLQKENIIDESGMPKERFSAEFPKEGPSILRIQQVVRGDSAAYFCASSPFGALYEQYFGPGTRLTVT.

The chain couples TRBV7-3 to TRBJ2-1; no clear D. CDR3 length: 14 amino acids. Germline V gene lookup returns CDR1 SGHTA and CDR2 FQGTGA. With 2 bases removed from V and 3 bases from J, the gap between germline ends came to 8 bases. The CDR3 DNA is TGTGCCAGCAGCTTAGAGAGCTACTACAATGAGCAGTTCTTC. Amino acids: CASSLESYYNEQFF.

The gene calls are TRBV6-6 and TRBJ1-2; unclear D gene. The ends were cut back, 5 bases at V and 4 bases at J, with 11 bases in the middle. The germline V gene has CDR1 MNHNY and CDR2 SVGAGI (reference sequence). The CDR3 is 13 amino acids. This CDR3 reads CASSPDGTYGYTF. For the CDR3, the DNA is TGTGCCAGCAGTCCAGACGGAACCTATGGCTACACCTTC.

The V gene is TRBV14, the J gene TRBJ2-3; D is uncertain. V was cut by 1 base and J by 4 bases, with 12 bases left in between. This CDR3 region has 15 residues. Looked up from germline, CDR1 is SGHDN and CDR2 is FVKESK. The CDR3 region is CASSQVVDGSDTQYF. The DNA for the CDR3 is TGTGCCAGCAGCCAAGTGGTTGACGGATCAGATACGCAGTATTTT.

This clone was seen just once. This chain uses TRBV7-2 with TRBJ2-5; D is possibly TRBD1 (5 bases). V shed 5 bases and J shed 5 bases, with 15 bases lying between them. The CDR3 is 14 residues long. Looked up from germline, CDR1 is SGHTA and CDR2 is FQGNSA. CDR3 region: CASSRQRFGETQYF. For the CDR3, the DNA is TGTGCCAGCAGCCGACAGAGGTTTGGGGAGACCCAGTACTTC.

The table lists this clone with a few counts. CDR3: CASSLTGQSPLHF. Written as DNA, the CDR3 is TGTGCCAGCAGCCTGACAGGGCAGTCACCCCTCCACTTT. This chain uses TRBV6-4 with TRBJ1-6; 7 bases match TRBD1. This CDR3 contains 13 residues. The germline V gene has CDR1 MRHNA and CDR2 SNTAGT. With 6 bases clipped from V and 10 bases from J, the junction kept 6 bases outside the gene matches.

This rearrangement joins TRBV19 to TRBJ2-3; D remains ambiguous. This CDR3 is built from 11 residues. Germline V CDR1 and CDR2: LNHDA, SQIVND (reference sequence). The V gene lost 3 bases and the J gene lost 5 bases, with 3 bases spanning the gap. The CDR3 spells CASSILDTQYF. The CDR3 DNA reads TGTGCCAGTAGTATCCTAGATACGCAGTATTTT.

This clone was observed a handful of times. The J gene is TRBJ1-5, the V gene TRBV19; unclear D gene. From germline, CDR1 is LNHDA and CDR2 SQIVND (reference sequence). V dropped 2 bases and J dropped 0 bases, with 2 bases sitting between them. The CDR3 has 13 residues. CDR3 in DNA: TGTGCCAGTAGTATACCTAGCAATCAGCCCCAGCATTTT. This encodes CASSIPSNQPQHF. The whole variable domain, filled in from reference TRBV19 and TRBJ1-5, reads DGGITQSPKYLFRKEGQNVTLSCEQNLNHDAMYWYRQDPGQGLRLIYYSQIVNDFQKGDIAEGYSVSREKKESFPLTVTSAQKNPTAFYLCASSIPSNQPQHFGDGTRLSIL.

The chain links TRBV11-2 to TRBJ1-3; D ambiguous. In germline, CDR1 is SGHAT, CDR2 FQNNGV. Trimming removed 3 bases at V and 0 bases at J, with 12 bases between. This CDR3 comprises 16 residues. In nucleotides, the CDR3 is TGTGCCAGCAGCTTTCCTCTATTGAGCTCTGGAAACACCATATATTTT. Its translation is CASSFPLLSSGNTIYF.

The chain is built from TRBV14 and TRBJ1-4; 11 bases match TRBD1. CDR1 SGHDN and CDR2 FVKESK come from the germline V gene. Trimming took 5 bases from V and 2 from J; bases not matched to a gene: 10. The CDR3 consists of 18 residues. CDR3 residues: CASSYYGQGAKTNEKLFF. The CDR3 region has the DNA TGTGCCAGCAGCTACTATGGACAGGGGGCGAAGACTAATGAAAAACTGTTTTTT.

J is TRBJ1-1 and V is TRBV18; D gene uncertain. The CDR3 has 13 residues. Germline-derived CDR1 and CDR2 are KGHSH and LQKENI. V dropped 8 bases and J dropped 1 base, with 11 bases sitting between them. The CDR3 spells CASRVDGNTEAFF. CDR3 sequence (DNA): TGTGCCAGCAGAGTGGATGGGAACACTGAAGCTTTCTTT.

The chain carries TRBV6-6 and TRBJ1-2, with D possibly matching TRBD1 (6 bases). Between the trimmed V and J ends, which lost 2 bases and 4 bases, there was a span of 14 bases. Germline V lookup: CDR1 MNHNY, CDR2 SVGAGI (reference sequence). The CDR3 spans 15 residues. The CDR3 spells CASSYAQGPAYGYTF. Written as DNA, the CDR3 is TGTGCCAGCAGTTACGCACAGGGCCCCGCCTATGGCTACACCTTC.

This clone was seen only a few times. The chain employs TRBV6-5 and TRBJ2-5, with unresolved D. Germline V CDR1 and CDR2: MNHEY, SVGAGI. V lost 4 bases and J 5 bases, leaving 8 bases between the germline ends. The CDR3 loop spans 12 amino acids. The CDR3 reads CASSSSWETQYF. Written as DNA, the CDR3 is TGTGCCAGCAGTTCTTCCTGGGAGACCCAGTACTTC.

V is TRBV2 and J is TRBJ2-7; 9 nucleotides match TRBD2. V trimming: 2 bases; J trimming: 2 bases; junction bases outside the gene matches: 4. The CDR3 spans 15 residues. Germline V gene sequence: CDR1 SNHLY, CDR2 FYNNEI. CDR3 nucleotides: TGTGCCAGCAGTGAATGGGGACTAGCACCCTACGAGCAGTACTTC. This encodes CASSEWGLAPYEQYF.

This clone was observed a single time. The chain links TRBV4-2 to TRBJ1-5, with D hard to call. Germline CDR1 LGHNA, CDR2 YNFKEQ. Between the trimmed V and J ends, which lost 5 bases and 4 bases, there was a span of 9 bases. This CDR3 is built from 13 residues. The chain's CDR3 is CASSLGSNQPQHF. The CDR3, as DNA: TGTGCCAGCAGCTTGGGATCGAATCAGCCCCAGCATTTT.

As DNA, the CDR3 is TGTGCCAGCAGTGAAGCGCGCACAGGGAGTAGGAATTCACCCCTCCACTTT. Residues: CASSEARTGSRNSPLHF. The rearrangement joins TRBV6-1 to TRBJ1-6; tentative D call: TRBD1 (6 bases). Germline CDR1 MNHNS, CDR2 SASEGT. With 0 bases removed from V and 7 bases from J, the gap between germline ends came to 16 bases. This CDR3 is built from 17 residues.

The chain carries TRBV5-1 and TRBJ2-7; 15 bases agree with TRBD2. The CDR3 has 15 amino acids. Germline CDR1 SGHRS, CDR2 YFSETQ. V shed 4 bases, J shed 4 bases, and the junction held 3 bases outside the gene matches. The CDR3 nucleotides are TGCGCCAGCAGCGGCGGACTAGCGGGAGGGTACGAGCAGTACTTC. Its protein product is CASSGGLAGGYEQYF.

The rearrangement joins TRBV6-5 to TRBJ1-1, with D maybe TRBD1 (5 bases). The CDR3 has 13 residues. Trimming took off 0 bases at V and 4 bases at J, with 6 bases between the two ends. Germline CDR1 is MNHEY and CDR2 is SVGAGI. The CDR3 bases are TGTGCCAGCAGTTACTCCGGGGGCACTGAAGCTTTCTTT. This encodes CASSYSGGTEAFF.

This chain's CDR3 is CASSPWTSGAGNEQFF. For the CDR3, the DNA is TGTGCCAGCAGCCCCTGGACTAGCGGGGCAGGCAATGAGCAGTTCTTC. This chain connects TRBV7-8 to TRBJ2-1; 12 nucleotides match TRBD2. Germline loops: CDR1 SGHVS, CDR2 FQNEAQ. V gave up 5 bases and J gave up 6 bases; unmatched junction bases: 8. This CDR3 spans 16 amino acids.

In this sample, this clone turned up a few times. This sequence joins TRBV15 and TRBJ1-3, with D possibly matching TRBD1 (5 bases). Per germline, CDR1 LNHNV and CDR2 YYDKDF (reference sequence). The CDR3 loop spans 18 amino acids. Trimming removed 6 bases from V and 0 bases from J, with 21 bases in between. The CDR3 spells CATSVPLGGGISGNTIYF. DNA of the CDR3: TGTGCCACCAGTGTCCCGCTGGGGGGGGGTATCTCTGGAAACACCATATATTTT.

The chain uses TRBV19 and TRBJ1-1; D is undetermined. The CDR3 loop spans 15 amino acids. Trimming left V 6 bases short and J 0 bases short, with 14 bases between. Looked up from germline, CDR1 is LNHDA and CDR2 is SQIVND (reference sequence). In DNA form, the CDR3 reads TGTGCCAGTAGGGGTAAGGGCTACTTGAACACTGAAGCTTTCTTT. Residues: CASRGKGYLNTEAFF.

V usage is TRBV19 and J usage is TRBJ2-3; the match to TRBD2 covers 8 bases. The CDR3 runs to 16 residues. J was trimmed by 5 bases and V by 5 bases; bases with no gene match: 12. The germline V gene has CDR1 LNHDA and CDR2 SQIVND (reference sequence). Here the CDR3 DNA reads TGTGCCAGTAGTCCCCGCGGGGGGAGCGGGAAAGATACGCAGTATTTT. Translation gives CASSPRGGSGKDTQYF.

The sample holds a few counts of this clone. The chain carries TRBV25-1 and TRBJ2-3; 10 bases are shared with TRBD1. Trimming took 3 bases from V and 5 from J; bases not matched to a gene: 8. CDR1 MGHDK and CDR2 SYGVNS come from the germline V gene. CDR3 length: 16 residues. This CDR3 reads CASSDPIRDRGDTQYF. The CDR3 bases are TGTGCCAGCAGTGATCCTATCCGGGACAGGGGAGATACGCAGTATTTT.

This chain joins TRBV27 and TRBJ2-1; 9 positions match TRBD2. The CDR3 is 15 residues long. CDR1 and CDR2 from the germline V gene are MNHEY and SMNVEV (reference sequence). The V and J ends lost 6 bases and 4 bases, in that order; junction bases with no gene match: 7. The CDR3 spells CASRILAGYYNEQFF. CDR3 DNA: TGTGCCAGCAGGATCCTAGCGGGGTATTACAATGAGCAGTTCTTC.